This entry concerns a single T cell receptor beta chain. V lost 4 bases and J lost 7; bases outside the gene matches: 7. This CDR3 has 15 amino acids. Germline values: CDR1 SGDLS, CDR2 YYNGEE. Assay: immunoSEQ multiplex PCR; the TCRdb copy retains only in-frame clones and omits some. The sample has more than 150,000 clones, 90% to 95% seen once. The entry originates in a study of T cell responses to AZD1222 COVID-19 vaccine. V gene TRBV9 combines with J gene TRBJ1-6, with 8 bases fitting TRBD1. The sequenced sample was peripheral blood, obtained 28 days after the second AZD1222 dose. The sequence came from an adult who received the AZD1222 COVID-19 vaccine. CDR3 protein: CASSPRTGPNSPLHF. CDR3 coding DNA: TGTGCCAGCAGCCCGAGGACAGGGCCGAATTCACCCCTCCACTTT.